The entry below describes one T cell receptor (beta chain). The record originates from a study of blood T cell repertoires in COVID-19. Study-wide context: Both acute and convalescent COVID-19 samples were obtained from the United States, Italy and Spain. Sample material is recorded as cDNA or gDNA derived from T cells, B-cell-depleted T cells, or PBMCs.

Trimming removed 6 bases at V and 3 bases at J, with 12 bases between. Germline assignment: CDR1 SQVTM and CDR2 ANQGSEA. This CDR3 spans 12 amino acids. Authors' processing steps: Using reference gene primer amplification, nucleated cell counts were estimated. Method: immunoSEQ multiplex PCR; TCRdb's copy keeps in-frame clones and lacks some. For V, J and clone size, that table is used; D and trimming come from the DNA. Of roughly 130,000 clones in the sample, roughly 83% were seen once. Sequenced sample: peripheral blood. V usage is TRBV29-1 and J usage is TRBJ2-7; D may be TRBD1 (6 bases). This receptor was identified in a woman in her 70s with COVID-19, enrolled during active disease. CDR3 sequence: CSVDTGNYEQYF. The CDR3 nucleotides read TGCAGCGTCGATACAGGGAACTACGAGCAGTACTTC.